This entry features one TCR beta chain sequence. Its antigen remains unknown. These data are taken from a study of response to subunit inactivated influenza vaccine. Whole-study findings and limits: Each seasonal influenza vaccination recruits few new T cells, the authors suggested.

TCRdb re-derived calls from the RT-PCR reads in MiXCR, one entry per CDR3 protein. The sample carries 500,000 to 600,000 distinct CDR3 sequences, 7.6% recorded once. CDR1 is SGDLS and CDR2 is YYNGEE in the germline V gene. The CDR3 runs 14 residues. Trimming removed 2 bases from V and 3 bases from J; junction bases left unmatched: 1. Source: PBMCs from blood, taken about 23 months after vaccination. This rearrangement joins TRBV9 to TRBJ2-2; 7 positions match TRBD1. The TCR was taken from a man between 45 and 75 years old who received an inactivated influenza vaccine. CDR3 sequence reads: CASSVGQYTGELFF. CDR3 in DNA: TGTGCCAGCAGCGTGGGACAGTACACCGGGGAGCTGTTTTTT.